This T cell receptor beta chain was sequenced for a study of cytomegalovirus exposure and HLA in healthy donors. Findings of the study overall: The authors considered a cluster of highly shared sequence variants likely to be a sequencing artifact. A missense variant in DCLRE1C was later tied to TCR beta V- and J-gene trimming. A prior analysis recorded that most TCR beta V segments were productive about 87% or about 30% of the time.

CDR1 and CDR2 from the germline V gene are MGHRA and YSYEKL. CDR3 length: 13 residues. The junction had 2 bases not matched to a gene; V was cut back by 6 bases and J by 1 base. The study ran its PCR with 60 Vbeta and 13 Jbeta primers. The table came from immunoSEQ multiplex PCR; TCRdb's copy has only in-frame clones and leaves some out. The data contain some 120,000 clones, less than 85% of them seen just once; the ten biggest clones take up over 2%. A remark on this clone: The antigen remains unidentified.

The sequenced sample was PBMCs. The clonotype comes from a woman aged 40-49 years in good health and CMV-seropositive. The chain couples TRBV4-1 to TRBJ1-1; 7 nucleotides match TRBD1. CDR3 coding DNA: TGCGCCAGCAGGCGACAGGGGAACACTGAAGCTTTCTTT. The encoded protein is CASRRQGNTEAFF.